This T cell receptor (beta chain) is from a study of glioma-infiltrating T cells after dendritic cell vaccination. About the study: Glioblastoma patients came from Phase I and II dendritic cell vaccination trials. Treatment, given 2003 to 2012, was autologous tumor lysate-pulsed dendritic cell vaccination.

Primers: 60 V beta forward and 13 J beta reverse. Clones were sequenced by immunoSEQ multiplex PCR, and TCRdb holds only the in-frame ones, with some missing. Of roughly 100,000 clones in the sample, approximately 80% were seen once. Trimming removed 5 bases at V and 7 bases at J, with 11 bases between. The germline V gene has CDR1 SEHNR and CDR2 FQNEAQ (reference sequence). This CDR3 has 12 amino acids. Concerning this clone itself: The identical CDR3 is also encoded by other nucleotide sequences in the sample.

V gene TRBV7-9 combines with J gene TRBJ1-2; D call uncertain. Material: blood, obtained before dendritic cell vaccination. The source of this sequence is a human donor with glioblastoma. Written as DNA, the CDR3 is TGTGCCAGCAGCCTGTGGGAGGCTGGCTACACCTTC. Its protein is CASSLWEAGYTF.